This TCR beta chain stems from a study of CD8+ T cells in alopecia areata. Study-wide findings and caveats: Scalp and blood samples kept many expanded lesional clones throughout tofacitinib.

Treatment described: oral pan-JAK inhibitor, 5-10 mg twice daily. From alopecia areata patients, lesional scalp punch biopsies and peripheral blood were collected. Concerning this clone: Its antigen is as yet unknown.

Trimming took off 8 bases at V and 3 bases at J, with 10 bases between the two ends. The CDR3 covers 12 residues. In germline, CDR1 is LGHNT, CDR2 FRNRAP. The sequencing template was cDNA reverse transcribed from extracted RNA. Assay: immunoSEQ multiplex PCR; the TCRdb copy retains only in-frame clones and omits some. The table shows tens of thousands of clones, with about 45% occurring only once. This sequence was found in a human donor with alopecia areata. The genes are TRBV12-5 and TRBJ1-1; perhaps TRBD1 as D (6 bases). The sequenced sample was CD8+ T cells sorted from blood, obtained around week 36, from a patient treated with tofacitinib. The CDR3 region has the DNA TGTGCTAGTTCTCAGGGGCACACTGAAGCTTTCTTT. The encoded protein is CASSQGHTEAFF.